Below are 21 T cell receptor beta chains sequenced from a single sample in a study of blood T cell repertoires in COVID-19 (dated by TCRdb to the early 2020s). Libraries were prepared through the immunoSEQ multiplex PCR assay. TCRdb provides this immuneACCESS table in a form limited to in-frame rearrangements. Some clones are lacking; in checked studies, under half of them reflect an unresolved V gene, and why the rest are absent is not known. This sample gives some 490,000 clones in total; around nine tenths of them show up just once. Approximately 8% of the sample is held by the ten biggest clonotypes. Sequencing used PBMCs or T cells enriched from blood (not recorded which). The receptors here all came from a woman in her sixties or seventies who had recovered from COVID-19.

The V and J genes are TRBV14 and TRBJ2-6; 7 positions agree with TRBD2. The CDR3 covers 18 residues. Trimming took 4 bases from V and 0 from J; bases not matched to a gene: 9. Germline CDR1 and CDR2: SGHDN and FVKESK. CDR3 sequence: CASSLQLGGSSGANVLTF. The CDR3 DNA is TGTGCCAGCAGCCTACAGTTGGGAGGGAGCTCTGGGGCCAACGTCCTGACTTTC.

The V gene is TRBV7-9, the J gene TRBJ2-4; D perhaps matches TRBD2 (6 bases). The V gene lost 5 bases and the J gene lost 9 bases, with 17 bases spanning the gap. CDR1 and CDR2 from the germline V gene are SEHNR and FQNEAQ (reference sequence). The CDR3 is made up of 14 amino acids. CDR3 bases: TGTGCCAGCAGCCCCTTCGGGCGGGGTAGCATTCAGTACTTC. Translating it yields CASSPFGRGSIQYF.

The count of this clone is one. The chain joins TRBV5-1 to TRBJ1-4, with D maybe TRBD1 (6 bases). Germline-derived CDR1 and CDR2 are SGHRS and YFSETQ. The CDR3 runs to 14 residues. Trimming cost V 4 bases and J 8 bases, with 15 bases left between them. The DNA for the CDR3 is TGCGCCAGCAGCGCCCCAGGGGTAGGGGAAAAACTGTTTTTT. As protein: CASSAPGVGEKLFF.

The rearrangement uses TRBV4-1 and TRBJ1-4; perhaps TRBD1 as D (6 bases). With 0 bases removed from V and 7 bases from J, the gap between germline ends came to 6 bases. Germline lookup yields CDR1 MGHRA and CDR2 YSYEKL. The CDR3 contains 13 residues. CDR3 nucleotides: TGCGCCAGCAGCCAAGAGGGGGCTGAAAAACTGTTTTTT. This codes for CASSQEGAEKLFF.

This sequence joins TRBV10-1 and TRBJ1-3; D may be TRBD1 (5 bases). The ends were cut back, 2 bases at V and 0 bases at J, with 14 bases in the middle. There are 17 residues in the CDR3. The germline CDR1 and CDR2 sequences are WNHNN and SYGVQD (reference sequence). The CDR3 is CASSERGTLGSGNTIYF. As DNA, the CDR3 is TGCGCCAGCAGTGAGCGGGGGACCCTCGGCTCTGGAAACACCATATATTTT.

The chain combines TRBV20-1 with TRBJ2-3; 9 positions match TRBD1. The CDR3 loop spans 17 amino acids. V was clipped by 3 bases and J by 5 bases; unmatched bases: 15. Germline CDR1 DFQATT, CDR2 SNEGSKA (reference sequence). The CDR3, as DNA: TGCAGTGCTAGTCCTAGAACGGGACAGGGAAATAGAGATACGCAGTATTTT. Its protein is CSASPRTGQGNRDTQYF.

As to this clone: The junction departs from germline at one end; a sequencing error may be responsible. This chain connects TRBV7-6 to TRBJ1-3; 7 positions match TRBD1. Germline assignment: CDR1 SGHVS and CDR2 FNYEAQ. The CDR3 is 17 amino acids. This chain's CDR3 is CASSLARGPSSGNTIYF. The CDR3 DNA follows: TGTGCCAGCAGCCTAGCGAGGGGGCCCAGCTCTGGAAACACCATATATTTT.

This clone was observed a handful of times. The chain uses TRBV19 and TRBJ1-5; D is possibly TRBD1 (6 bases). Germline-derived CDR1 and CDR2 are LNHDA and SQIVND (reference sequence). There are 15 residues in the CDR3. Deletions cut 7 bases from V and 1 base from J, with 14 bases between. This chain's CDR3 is CASNGGGRSNQPQHF. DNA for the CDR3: TGTGCCAGTAATGGGGGCGGTCGGAGCAATCAGCCCCAGCATTTT.

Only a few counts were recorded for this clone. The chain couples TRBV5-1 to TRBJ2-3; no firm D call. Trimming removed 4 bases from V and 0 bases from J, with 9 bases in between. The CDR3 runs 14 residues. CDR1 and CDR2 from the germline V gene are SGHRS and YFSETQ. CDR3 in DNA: TGCGCCAGCAGCCGAACAGATAGCACAGATACGCAGTATTTT. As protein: CASSRTDSTDTQYF.

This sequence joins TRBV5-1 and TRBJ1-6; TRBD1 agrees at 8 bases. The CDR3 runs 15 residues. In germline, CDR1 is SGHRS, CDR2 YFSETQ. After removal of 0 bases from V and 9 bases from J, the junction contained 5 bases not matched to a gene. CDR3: CASSLETGEGSPLHF. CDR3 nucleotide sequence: TGCGCCAGCAGCTTGGAGACAGGGGAAGGTTCACCCCTCCACTTT.

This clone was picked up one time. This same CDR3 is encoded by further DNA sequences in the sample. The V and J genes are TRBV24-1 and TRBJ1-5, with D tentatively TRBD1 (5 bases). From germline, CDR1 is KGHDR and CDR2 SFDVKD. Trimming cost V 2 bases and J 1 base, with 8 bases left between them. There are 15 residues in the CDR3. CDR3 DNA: TGTGCCACCAGTGATTCCCGGGGGAGCAATCAGCCCCAGCATTTT. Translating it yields CATSDSRGSNQPQHF.

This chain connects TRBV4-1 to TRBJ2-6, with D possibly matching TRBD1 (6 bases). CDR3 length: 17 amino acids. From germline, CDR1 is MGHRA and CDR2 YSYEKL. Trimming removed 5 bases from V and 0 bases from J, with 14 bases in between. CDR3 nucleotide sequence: TGCGCCAGCAGCACTTTTTCAGGGGACTCTGGGGCCAACGTCCTGACTTTC. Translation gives CASSTFSGDSGANVLTF.

Written as DNA, the CDR3 is TGTGCCAGCACCCTGCGGGGTTTCAAGGGCTACACCTTC. It codes for CASTLRGFKGYTF. The chain couples TRBV5-4 to TRBJ1-2; D uncertain. Germline V gene lookup returns CDR1 SGHNT and CDR2 YYREEE (reference sequence). V dropped 6 bases and J dropped 8 bases, with 17 bases sitting between them. The CDR3 runs to 13 residues.

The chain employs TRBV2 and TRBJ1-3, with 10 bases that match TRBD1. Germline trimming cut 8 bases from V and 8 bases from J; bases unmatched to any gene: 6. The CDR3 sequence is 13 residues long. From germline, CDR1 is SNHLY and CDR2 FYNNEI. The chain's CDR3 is CASGRTGGYTIYF. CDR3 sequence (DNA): TGTGCCAGCGGGAGGACAGGGGGGTACACCATATATTTT.

DNA of the CDR3: TGTGCCATCAGTGGGGACAGGGGGCGTACCGGGGAGCTGTTTTTT. Amino acids: CAISGDRGRTGELFF. V and J are TRBV10-3 and TRBJ2-2, with 12 bases identical to TRBD1. Germline values: CDR1 ENHRY, CDR2 SYGVKD. This CDR3 has 15 amino acids. V lost 4 bases and J lost 5; bases outside the gene matches: 2.

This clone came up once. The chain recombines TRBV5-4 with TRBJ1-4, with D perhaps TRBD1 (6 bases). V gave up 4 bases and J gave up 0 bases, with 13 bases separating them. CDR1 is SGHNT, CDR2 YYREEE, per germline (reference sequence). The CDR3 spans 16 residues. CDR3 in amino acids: CASSSWTAATNEKLFF. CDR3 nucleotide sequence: TGTGCCAGCAGCAGCTGGACAGCTGCAACTAATGAAAAACTGTTTTTT. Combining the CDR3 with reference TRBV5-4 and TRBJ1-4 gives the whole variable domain ETGVTQSPTHLIKTRGQQVTLRCSSQSGHNTVSWYQQALGQGPQFIFQYYREEENGRGNFPPRFSGLQFPNYSSELNVNALELDDSALYLCASSSWTAATNEKLFFGSGTQLSVL.

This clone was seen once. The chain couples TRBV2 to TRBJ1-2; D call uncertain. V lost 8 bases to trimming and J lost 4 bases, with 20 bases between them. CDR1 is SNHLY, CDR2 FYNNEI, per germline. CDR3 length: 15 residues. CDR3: CASRSYRGGGYGYTF. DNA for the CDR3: TGTGCCAGCCGCTCTTACCGGGGTGGCGGCTATGGCTACACCTTC.

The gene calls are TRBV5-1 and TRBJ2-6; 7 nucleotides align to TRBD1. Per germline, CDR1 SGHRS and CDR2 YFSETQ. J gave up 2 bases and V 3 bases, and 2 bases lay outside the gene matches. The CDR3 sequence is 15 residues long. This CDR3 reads CASSYDRAGANVLTF. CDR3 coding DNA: TGCGCCAGCAGCTATGACAGGGCTGGGGCCAACGTCCTGACTTTC.

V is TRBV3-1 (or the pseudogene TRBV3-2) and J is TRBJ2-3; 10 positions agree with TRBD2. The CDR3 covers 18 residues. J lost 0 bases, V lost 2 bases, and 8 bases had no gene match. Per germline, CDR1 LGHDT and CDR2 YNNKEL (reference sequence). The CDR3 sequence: CASSQRPSGGLSTDTQYF. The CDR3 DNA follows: TGTGCCAGCAGCCAACGCCCTAGCGGGGGCCTGAGCACAGATACGCAGTATTTT.

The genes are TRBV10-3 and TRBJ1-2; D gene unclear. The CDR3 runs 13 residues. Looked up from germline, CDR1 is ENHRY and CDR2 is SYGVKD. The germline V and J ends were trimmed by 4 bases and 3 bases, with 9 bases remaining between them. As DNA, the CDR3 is TGTGCCATCAGTGGTCTAGCGGACTATGGCTACACCTTC. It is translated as CAISGLADYGYTF.

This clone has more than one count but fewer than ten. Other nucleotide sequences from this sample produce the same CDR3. The CDR3 loop reads CASNRANQPQHF. CDR3 in DNA: TGTGCCAGCAACAGGGCCAATCAGCCCCAGCATTTT. This chain links TRBV2 with TRBJ1-5; D is possibly TRBD1 (6 bases). There are 12 residues in the CDR3. CDR1 and CDR2 from the germline V gene are SNHLY and FYNNEI. V was cut by 7 bases and J by 3 bases, with 7 bases left in between.